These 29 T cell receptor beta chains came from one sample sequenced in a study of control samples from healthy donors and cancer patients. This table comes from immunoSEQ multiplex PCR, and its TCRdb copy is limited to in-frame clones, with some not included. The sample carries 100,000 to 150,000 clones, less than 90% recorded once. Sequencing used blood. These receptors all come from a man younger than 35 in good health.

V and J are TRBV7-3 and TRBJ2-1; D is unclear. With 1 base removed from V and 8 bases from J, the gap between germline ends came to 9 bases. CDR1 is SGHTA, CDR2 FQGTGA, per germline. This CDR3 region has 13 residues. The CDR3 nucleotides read TGTGCCAGCAGCTTAAGGGGTTCAGATGAGCAGTTCTTC. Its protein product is CASSLRGSDEQFF. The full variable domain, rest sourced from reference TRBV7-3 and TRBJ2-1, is GAGVSQTPSNKVTEKGKYVELRCDPISGHTALYWYRQSLGQGPEFLIYFQGTGAADDSGLPNDRFFAVRPEGSVSTLKIQRTERGDSAVYLCASSLRGSDEQFFGPGTRLTVL.

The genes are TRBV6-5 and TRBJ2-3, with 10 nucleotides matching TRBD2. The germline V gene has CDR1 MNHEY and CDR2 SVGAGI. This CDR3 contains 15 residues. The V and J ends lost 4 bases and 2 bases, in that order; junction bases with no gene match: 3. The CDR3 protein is CASSFLAGDTDTQYF. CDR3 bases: TGTGCCAGCAGTTTCCTAGCGGGGGACACAGATACGCAGTATTTT.

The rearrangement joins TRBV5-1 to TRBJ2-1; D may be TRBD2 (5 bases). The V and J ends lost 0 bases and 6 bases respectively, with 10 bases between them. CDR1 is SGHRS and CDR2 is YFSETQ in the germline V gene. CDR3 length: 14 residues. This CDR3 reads CASSLEASSNEQFF. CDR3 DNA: TGCGCCAGCAGCTTGGAGGCTAGCTCCAATGAGCAGTTCTTC.

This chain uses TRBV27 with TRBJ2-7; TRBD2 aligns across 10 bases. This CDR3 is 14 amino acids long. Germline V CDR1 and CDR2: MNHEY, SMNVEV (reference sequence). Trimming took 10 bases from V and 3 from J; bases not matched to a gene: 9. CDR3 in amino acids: CATQASGSGYEQYF. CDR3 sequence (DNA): TGTGCCACTCAGGCTAGCGGGAGCGGCTACGAGCAGTACTTC.

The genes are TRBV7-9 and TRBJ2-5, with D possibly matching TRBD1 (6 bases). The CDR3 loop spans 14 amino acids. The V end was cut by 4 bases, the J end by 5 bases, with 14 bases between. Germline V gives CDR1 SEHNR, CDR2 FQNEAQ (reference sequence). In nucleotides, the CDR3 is TGTGCCAGCAGCTCCTCAGGGGTCGGGGAGACCCAGTACTTC. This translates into CASSSSGVGETQYF.

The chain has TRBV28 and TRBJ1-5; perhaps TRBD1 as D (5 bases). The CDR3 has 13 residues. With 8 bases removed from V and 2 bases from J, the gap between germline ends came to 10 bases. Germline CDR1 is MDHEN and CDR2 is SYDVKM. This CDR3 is CASGAVGNQPQHF. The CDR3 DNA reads TGTGCCAGCGGGGCTGTCGGCAATCAGCCCCAGCATTTT.

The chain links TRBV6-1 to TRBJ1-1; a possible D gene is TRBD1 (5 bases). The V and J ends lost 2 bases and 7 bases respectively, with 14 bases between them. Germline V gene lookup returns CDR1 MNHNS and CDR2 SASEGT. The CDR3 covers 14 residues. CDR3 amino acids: CASSELPGQGEAFF. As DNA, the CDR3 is TGTGCCAGCAGTGAACTCCCTGGGCAGGGTGAAGCTTTCTTT.

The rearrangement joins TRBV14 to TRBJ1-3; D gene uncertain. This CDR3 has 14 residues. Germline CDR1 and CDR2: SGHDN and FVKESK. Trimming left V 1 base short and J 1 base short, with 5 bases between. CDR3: CASSQGSSGNTIYF. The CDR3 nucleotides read TGTGCCAGCAGCCAAGGTTCGTCTGGAAACACCATATATTTT. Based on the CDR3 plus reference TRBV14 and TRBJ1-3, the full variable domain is EAGVTQFPSHSVIEKGQTVTLRCDPISGHDNLYWYRRVMGKEIKFLLHFVKESKQDESGMPNNRFLAERTGGTYSTLKVQPAELEDSGVYFCASSQGSSGNTIYFGEGSWLTVV.

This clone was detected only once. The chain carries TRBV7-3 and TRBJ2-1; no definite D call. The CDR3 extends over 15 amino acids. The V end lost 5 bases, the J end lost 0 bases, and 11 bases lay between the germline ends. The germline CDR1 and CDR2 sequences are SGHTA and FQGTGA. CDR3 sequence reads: CASSPDLSSYNEQFF. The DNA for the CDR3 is TGTGCCAGCAGCCCCGATTTAAGCTCCTACAATGAGCAGTTCTTC.

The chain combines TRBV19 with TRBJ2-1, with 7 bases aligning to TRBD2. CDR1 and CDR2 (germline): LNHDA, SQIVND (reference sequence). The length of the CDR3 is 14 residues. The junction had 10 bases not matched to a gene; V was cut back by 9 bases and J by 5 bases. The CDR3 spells CASRRLAVNNEQFF. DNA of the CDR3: TGTGCCAGCCGGCGGCTAGCGGTAAACAATGAGCAGTTCTTC. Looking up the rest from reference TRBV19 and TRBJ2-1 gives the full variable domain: DGGITQSPKYLFRKEGQNVTLSCEQNLNHDAMYWYRQDPGQGLRLIYYSQIVNDFQKGDIAEGYSVSREKKESFPLTVTSAQKNPTAFYLCASRRLAVNNEQFFGPGTRLTVL.

The CDR3 DNA sequence: TGTGCCAGCAGTTACACCGCGGCCAGGGTTGAGGGCTACACCTTC. Translated, it gives CASSYTAARVEGYTF. This chain links TRBV6-6 with TRBJ1-2; maybe TRBD1 (5 bases). This CDR3 has 15 residues. Per germline, CDR1 MNHNY and CDR2 SVGAGI (reference sequence). Trimming took off 2 bases at V and 8 bases at J, with 18 bases between the two ends.

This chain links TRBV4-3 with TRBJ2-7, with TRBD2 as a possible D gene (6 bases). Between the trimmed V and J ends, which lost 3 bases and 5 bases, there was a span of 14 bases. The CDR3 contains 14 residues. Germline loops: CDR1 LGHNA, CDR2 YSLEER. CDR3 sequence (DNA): TGCGCCAGCAGCCAGGTGGGGGGAGAGGACGAGCAGTACTTC. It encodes CASSQVGGEDEQYF.

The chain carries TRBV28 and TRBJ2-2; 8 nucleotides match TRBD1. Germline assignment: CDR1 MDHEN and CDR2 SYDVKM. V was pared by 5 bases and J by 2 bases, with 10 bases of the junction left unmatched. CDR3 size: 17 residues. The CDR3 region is CASSPHPDRVNTGELFF. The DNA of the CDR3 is TGTGCCAGCAGTCCCCACCCGGACAGGGTAAACACCGGGGAGCTGTTTTTT.

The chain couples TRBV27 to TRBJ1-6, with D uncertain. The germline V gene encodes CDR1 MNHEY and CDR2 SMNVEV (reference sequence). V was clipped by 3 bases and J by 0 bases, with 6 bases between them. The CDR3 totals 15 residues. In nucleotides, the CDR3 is TGTGCCAGCAGTTTGATGAGCTCCTATAATTCACCCCTCCACTTT. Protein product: CASSLMSSYNSPLHF.

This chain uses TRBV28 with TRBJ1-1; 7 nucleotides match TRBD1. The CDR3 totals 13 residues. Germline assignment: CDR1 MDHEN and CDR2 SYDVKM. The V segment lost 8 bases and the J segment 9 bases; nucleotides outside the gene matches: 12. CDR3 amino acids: CASEHPGTVKAFF. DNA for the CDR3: TGTGCCAGCGAACACCCCGGGACAGTCAAAGCTTTCTTT.

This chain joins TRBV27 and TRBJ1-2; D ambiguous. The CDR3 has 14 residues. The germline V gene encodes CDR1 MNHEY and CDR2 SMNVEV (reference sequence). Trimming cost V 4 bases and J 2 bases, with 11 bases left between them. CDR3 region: CASSSIRANYGYTF. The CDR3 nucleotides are TGTGCCAGCAGTTCCATTCGGGCAAACTATGGCTACACCTTC.

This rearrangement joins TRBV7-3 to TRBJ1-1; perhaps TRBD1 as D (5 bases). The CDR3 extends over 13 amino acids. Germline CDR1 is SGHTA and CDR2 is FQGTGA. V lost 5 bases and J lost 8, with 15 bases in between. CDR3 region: CASSPTAGVEAFF. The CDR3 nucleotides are TGTGCCAGCAGCCCCACCGCGGGGGTCGAAGCTTTCTTT.

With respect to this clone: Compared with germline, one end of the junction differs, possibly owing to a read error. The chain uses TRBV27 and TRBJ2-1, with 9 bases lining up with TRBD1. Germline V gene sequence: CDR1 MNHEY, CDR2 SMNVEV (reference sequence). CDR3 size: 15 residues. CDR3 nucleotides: TGTGCCAGCAGTTTGGCACAGGGGGCGTGGAATGAGCAGCTCTTC. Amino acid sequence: CASSLAQGAWNEQLF.

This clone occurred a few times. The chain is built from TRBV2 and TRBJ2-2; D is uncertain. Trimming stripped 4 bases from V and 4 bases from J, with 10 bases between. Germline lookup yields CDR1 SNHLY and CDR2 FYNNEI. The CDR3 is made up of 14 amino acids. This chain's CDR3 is CASSVQLSTGELFF. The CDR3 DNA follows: TGTGCCAGCAGTGTCCAGCTATCCACCGGGGAGCTGTTTTTT.

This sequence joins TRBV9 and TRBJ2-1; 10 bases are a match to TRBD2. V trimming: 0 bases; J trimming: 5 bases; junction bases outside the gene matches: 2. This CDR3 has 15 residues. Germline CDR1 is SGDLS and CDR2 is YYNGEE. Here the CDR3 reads CASSVASGSHNEQFF. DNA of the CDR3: TGTGCCAGCAGCGTAGCTAGCGGGAGCCACAATGAGCAGTTCTTC.

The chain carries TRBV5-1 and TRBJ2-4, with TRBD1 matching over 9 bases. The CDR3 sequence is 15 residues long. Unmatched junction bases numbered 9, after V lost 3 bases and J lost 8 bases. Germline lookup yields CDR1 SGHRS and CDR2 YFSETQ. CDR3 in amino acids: CASSYGDRDGDIQYF. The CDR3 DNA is TGCGCCAGCAGCTATGGGGACAGGGATGGGGACATTCAGTACTTC.

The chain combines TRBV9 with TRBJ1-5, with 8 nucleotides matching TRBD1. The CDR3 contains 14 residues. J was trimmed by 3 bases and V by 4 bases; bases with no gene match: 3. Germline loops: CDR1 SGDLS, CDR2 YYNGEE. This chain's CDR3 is CASSTGGDNQPQHF. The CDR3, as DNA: TGTGCCAGCAGCACAGGGGGAGACAATCAGCCCCAGCATTTT.

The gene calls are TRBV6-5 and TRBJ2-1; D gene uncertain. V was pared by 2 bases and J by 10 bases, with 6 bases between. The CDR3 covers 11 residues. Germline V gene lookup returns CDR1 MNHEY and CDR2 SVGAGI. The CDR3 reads CASSYKGEQFF. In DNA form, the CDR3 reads TGTGCCAGCAGTTACAAAGGGGAGCAGTTCTTC.

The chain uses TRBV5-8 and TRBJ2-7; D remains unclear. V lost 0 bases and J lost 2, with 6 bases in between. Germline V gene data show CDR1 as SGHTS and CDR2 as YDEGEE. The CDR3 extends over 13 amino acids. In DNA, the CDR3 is TGTGCCAGCAGCTTGGGGGCCCCCTACGAGCAGTACTTC. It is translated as CASSLGAPYEQYF.

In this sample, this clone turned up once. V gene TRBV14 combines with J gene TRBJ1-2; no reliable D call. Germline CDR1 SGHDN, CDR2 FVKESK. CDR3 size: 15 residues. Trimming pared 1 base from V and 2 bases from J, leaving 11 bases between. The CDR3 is CASSQVRHGNYGYTF. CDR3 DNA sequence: TGTGCCAGCAGCCAAGTACGCCACGGAAACTATGGCTACACCTTC. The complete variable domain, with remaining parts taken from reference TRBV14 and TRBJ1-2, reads EAGVTQFPSHSVIEKGQTVTLRCDPISGHDNLYWYRRVMGKEIKFLLHFVKESKQDESGMPNNRFLAERTGGTYSTLKVQPAELEDSGVYFCASSQVRHGNYGYTFGSGTRLTVV.

This chain's CDR3 is CASSVTATSNTGELFF. The CDR3 nucleotides are TGTGCCAGCAGCGTGACGGCCACCTCGAACACCGGGGAGCTGTTTTTT. This chain joins TRBV3-1 (or the pseudogene TRBV3-2) and TRBJ2-2; D unclear. Germline-derived CDR1 and CDR2 are LGHDT and YNNKEL (reference sequence). The CDR3 is 16 amino acids. Trimming shortened V by 5 bases and J by 0 bases, and 13 bases separated the two germline ends.

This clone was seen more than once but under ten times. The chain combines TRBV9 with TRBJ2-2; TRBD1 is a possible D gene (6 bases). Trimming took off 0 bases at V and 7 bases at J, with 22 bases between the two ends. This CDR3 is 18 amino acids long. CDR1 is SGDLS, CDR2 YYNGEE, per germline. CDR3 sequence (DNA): TGTGCCAGCAGCGTAGACGTAGGGGGTCGTCTTTCTAGCGGGGAGCTGTTTTTT. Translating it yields CASSVDVGGRLSSGELFF.

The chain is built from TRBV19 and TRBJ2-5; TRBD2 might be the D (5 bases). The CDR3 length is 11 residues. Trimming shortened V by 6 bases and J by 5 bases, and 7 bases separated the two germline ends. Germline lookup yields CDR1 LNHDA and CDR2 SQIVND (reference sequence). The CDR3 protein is CASRRAETQYF. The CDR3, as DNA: TGTGCCAGTAGGAGGGCCGAGACCCAGTACTTC.

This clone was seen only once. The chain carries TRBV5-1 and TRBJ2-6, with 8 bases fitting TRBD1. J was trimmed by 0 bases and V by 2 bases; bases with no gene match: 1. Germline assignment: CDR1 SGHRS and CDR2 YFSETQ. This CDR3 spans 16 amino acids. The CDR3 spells CASSLTGGSGANVLTF. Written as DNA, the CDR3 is TGCGCCAGCAGCTTAACAGGGGGCTCTGGGGCCAACGTCCTGACTTTC.